These T cell receptor beta chains were read from a single sample in a study of shared clonotypes between healthy human individuals. Some clones are missing from TCRdb's copy, which holds only in-frame ones; the method was immunoSEQ multiplex PCR. This repertoire shows approximately 500,000 clones, roughly 80% found once; its top ten account for about 13%. The sequenced material came from PBMCs. Receptor source: a woman between 40 and 50 years old in good health. Some clones in this sample may be carry-over from other donors' samples. The CDR3 runs from the conserved cysteine through the conserved F or W. A D gene is named only where the DNA matches it firmly. The size field is filled for only some rows; it gives once, few, many or a size class.

CDR3 DNA: TGTGCCAGCAGCGTAGAAGTTGGAGGGGATCTGTTTTTT
CDR3 protein: CASSVEVGGDLFF
V gene: TRBV9
J gene: TRBJ1-4
clone size: many
D gene: -

CDR3 DNA: TGTGCCAGTACTCGGACAAGGGCCGAGGATGGCTACACCTTC
CDR3 protein: CASTRTRAEDGYTF
V gene: TRBV19
J gene: TRBJ1-2
clone size: many
D gene: -

CDR3 DNA: TGCACCAGTAGGCTAGCGGGAGGGTTTAATCCCAATGAGCAGTTCTTC
CDR3 protein: CTSRLAGGFNPNEQFF
V gene: TRBV1
J gene: TRBJ2-1
clone size: -
D gene: -

CDR3 DNA: TGTGCCAGCTCACCGTCCCGGGACATTAACTATGGCTACACCTTC
CDR3 protein: CASSPSRDINYGYTF
V gene: TRBV18
J gene: TRBJ1-2
clone size: -
D gene: -

CDR3 DNA: TGTGCCAGCAGCTTATCGGGACAGGATGGCTACACCTTC
CDR3 protein: CASSLSGQDGYTF
V gene: TRBV7-3
J gene: TRBJ1-2
clone size: -
D gene: TRBD1

CDR3 DNA: TGTGCCAGCAGCCCACAAAAAGCCTACGAGCAGTACTTC
CDR3 protein: CASSPQKAYEQYF
V gene: TRBV7-2
J gene: TRBJ2-7
clone size: -
D gene: -

CDR3 DNA: TGTGCCAGCAGCCCGCTAGCGGGAGGGGGCTACGAGCAGTACTTC
CDR3 protein: CASSPLAGGGYEQYF
V gene: TRBV5-6
J gene: TRBJ2-7
clone size: -
D gene: TRBD2

CDR3 DNA: TGTGCCAGCTCCCCGGTGAGCACCGGGGAGCTGTTTTTT
CDR3 protein: CASSPVSTGELFF
V gene: TRBV6-4
J gene: TRBJ2-2
clone size: -
D gene: -

CDR3 DNA: TGTGCCTGGAGCAACGGGGGCAATAAGCCCAAGCATTTT
CDR3 protein: CAWSNGGNKPKHF
V gene: TRBV30
J gene: TRBJ1-5
clone size: -
D gene: -

CDR3 DNA: TGTGCCTGGAGTGTTCGAGGGGCTGAAAAACTGTTTTTT
CDR3 protein: CAWSVRGAEKLFF
V gene: TRBV30
J gene: TRBJ1-4
clone size: -
D gene: -

CDR3 DNA: TGTGCCAGCAGCCAGGGGGCTCAGCCCCAGCATTTT
CDR3 protein: CASSQGAQPQHF
V gene: TRBV14
J gene: TRBJ1-5
clone size: -
D gene: -